This T cell receptor (beta chain) was captured in a study of CD8+CD57+ T cells in acquired aplastic anemia. This clonotype was seen more than once but under ten times. Its antigen is still unknown. This CDR3 contains 16 residues. The germline CDR1 and CDR2 sequences are SGHRS and YFSETQ. The V gene lost 1 base and the J gene lost 4 bases, with 16 bases spanning the gap. Patients chosen for sequencing had CD8+CD57+ cells that had expanded, as shown by flow cytometry. Each patient had severe acquired aplastic anemia. Notes on the study in general: Nearly 30 CD8+ CDR3 sequences were shared between patients and controls.

Genomic DNA served as template for TCR beta VDJ and CDR3 profiling. MiXCR was run by TCRdb on the reads, yielding one entry per CDR3 protein. Found here are under 500,000 distinct CDR3 sequences, less than 35% of them singletons; the top ten hold less than 0.85%. This receptor was taken from a human donor with aplastic anemia. The chain carries TRBV5-1 and TRBJ2-3; TRBD2 is a possible D gene (6 bases). The sample taken for sequencing was sorted CD4+, CD8+, or CD8+CD57+ T cells (not recorded which) from PBMCs. As DNA, the CDR3 is TGCGCCAGCAGCTTGTCCGGGGACTCTAGAGCAGATACGCAGTATTTT. Its translation: CASSLSGDSRADTQYF.